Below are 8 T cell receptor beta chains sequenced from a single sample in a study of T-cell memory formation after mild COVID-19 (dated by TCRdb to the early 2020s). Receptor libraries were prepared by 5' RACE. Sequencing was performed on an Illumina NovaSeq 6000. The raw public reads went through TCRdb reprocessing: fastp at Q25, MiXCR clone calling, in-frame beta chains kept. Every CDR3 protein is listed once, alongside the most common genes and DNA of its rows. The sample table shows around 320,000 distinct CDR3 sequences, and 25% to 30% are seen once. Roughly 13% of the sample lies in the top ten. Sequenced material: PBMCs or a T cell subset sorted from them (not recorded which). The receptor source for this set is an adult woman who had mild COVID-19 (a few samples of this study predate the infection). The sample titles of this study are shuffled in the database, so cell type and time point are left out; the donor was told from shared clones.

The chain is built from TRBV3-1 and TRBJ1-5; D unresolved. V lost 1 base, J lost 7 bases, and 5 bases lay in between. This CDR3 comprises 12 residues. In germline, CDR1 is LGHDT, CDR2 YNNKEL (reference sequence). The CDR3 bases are TGTGCCAGCAGCCAAGGTGCGCAGCCCCAGCATTTT. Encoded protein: CASSQGAQPQHF.

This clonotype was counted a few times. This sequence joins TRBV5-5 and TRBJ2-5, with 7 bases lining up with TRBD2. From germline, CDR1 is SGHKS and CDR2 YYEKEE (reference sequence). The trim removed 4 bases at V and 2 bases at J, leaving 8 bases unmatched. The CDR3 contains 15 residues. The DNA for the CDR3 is TGTGCCAGCAGCGGTGAGACTAGCCTTCAAGAGACCCAGTACTTC. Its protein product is CASSGETSLQETQYF.

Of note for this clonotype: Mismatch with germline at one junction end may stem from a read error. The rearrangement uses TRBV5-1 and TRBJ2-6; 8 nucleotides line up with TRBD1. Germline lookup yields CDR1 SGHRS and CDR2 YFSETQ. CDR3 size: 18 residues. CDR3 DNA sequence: TGCGCCAGCAGCGAGGGTCCGGACAGGGATCCAGGGGCCAACGTCCTTACTTTC. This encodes CASSEGPDRDPGANVLTF.

The CDR3 region has the DNA TGCAGTGCCACCCGAGCGGGGGCATACAATGAGCAGTTCTTC. Translated: CSATRAGAYNEQFF. V is TRBV20-1 and J is TRBJ2-1; 8 nucleotides line up with TRBD2. This CDR3 contains 14 residues. V shed 6 bases and J 4 bases; nucleotides not matched to a gene: 8. Germline values: CDR1 DFQATT, CDR2 SNEGSKA (reference sequence).

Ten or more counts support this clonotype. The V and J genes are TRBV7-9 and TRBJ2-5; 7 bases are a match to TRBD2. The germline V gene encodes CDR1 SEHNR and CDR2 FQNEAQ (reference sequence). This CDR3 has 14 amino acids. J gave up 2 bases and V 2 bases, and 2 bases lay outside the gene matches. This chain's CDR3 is CASSLRRGQETQYF. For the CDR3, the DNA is TGTGCCAGCAGCTTAAGGCGGGGGCAAGAGACCCAGTACTTC.

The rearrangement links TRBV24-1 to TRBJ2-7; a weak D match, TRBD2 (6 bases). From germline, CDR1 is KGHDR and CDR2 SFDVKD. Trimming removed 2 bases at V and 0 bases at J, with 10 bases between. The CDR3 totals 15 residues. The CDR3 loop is CATSDSAGPSYEQYF. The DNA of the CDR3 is TGTGCCACCAGTGATTCCGCGGGACCCTCCTACGAGCAGTACTTC.

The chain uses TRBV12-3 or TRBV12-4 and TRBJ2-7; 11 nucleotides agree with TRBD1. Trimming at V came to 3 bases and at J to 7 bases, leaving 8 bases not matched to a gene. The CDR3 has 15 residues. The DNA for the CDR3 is TGTGCCAGCAGTTTCCCGGGACAGGGGGTCCGAGAGCAGTACTTC. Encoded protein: CASSFPGQGVREQYF.

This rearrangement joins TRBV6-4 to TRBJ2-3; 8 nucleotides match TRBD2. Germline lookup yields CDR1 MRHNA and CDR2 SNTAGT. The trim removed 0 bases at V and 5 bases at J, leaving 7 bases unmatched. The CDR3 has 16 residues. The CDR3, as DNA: TGTGCCAGCAGTGACTCGAGTAGCGGGACGGTAGATACGCAGTATTTT. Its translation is CASSDSSSGTVDTQYF.